This is a list of T cell receptor beta chains from one sample in a study of blood T cells in healthy people across ages. One entry per CDR3 protein results from TCRdb running MiXCR on the 5' RACE reads. The table has around 800,000 distinct CDR3 sequences, 44% seen once. The sequencing sample was made of blood. The receptors originated from a man between 60 and 75 years old in good health. Both conserved end residues are part of each CDR3.

V gene	J gene	CDR3 protein
TRBV5-1	TRBJ2-1	CASTLGQGADEQFF
TRBV6-4	TRBJ1-5	CASDTGQPQHF
TRBV7-9	TRBJ1-6	CASSLQGSVPPLHF
TRBV13	TRBJ2-7	CASSNRDRVYEQYF
TRBV10-3	TRBJ2-1	CAISNGLAGTNNEQFF
TRBV29-1	TRBJ1-1	CSVEGQLNTEAFF
TRBV12-3/TRBV12-4	TRBJ1-1	CASSISPGGFAEAFF
TRBV5-6	TRBJ2-7	CTSNLDNSYEQYF
TRBV4-3	TRBJ2-2	CASSQDRATGELFF
TRBV12-3/TRBV12-4	TRBJ2-5	CASSFSGGTETQYF
TRBV20-1	TRBJ1-1	CSAPRGRDGSSTEAFF
TRBV12-3/TRBV12-4	TRBJ2-1	CASSFTGRGLSSYNEQFF
TRBV25-1	TRBJ2-7	CASSLEAGGGYEQYF
TRBV7-2	TRBJ2-1	CASSLEASLSYNEQFF
TRBV11-3	TRBJ2-7	CASSAVAVYEQYF
TRBV7-2	TRBJ2-1	CASSRTSGGYNEQFF
TRBV5-6	TRBJ2-7	CASSLVPTTYEQYF
TRBV6-2/TRBV6-3	TRBJ2-3	CASSSGGRGLRDTQYF
TRBV28	TRBJ1-5	CASSYRGDSNQPQHF